These 21 T cell receptor beta chains originate from one sample sequenced in a study of blood T cells in healthy people across ages. Using a J-beta primer mix together with a sample-barcoded 5' primer, a second PCR was run for about 6 to 12 cycles. TCRdb used MiXCR to reprocess the 5' RACE reads, holding one entry per CDR3 protein. The sample holds hundreds of thousands of distinct CDR3 sequences; roughly 50% are singletons and the top ten take roughly 20%. The sequencing sample was made of blood. These receptors all stem from a man aged 25-45 years in good health.

V usage is TRBV25-1 and J usage is TRBJ2-1, with 7 bases that match TRBD1. V was clipped by 2 bases and J by 5 bases; unmatched bases: 3. CDR1 is MGHDK, CDR2 SYGVNS, per germline. The CDR3 runs 14 residues. DNA for the CDR3: TGTGCCAGCAGTGAAGCAGGGACAGACAATGAGCAGTTCTTC. Its protein is CASSEAGTDNEQFF.

The rearrangement uses TRBV20-1 and TRBJ1-1; possible D gene TRBD1, 5 bases. CDR1 and CDR2 (germline): DFQATT, SNEGSKA (reference sequence). Trimming pared 5 bases from V and 6 bases from J, leaving 10 bases between. This CDR3 has 11 residues. The CDR3 reads CSAEWGAEAFF. For the CDR3, the DNA is TGCAGTGCTGAGTGGGGCGCTGAAGCTTTCTTT.

This clonotype was picked up a small number of times. The rearrangement links TRBV29-1 to TRBJ2-6, with D unclear. The CDR3 is 13 amino acids. V gave up 4 bases and J gave up 1 base, with 5 bases separating them. From germline, CDR1 is SQVTM and CDR2 ANQGSEA. The CDR3 DNA is TGCAGCGTTGTGGGTTCTGGGGCCAACGTCCTGACTTTC. It translates to CSVVGSGANVLTF. The full variable domain, its missing parts supplied by reference TRBV29-1 and TRBJ2-6, is SAVISQKPSRDICQRGTSLTIQCQVDSQVTMMFWYRQQPGQSLTLIATANQGSEATYESGFVIDKFPISRPNLTFSTLTVSNMSPEDSSIYLCSVVGSGANVLTFGAGSRLTVL.

The genes are TRBV7-2 and TRBJ2-4; D may be TRBD2 (5 bases). The J call is in doubt because the DNA end fits TRBJ2-7 better. The CDR3 totals 16 residues. Germline CDR1 is SGHTA and CDR2 is FQGNSA. The CDR3 bases are TGTGCCAGCAGAGGGAGAGGCCAGCACGGGTACGGCGAGCAGTACTTC. Its protein product is CASRGRGQHGYGEQYF.

This clonotype occurred a few times. The chain recombines TRBV7-2 with TRBJ1-1, with D uncertain. V was pared by 1 base and J by 10 bases, with 16 bases between. CDR1 and CDR2 (germline): SGHTA, FQGNSA. This CDR3 is built from 14 residues. DNA of the CDR3: TGTGCCAGCAGCTTAGTCTTGAGCAGCGGATCAGCTTTCTTT. This encodes CASSLVLSSGSAFF.

This clonotype was detected only a few times. J is TRBJ2-7 and V is TRBV6-5; 7 nucleotides line up with TRBD1. Per germline, CDR1 MNHEY and CDR2 SVGAGI. Germline trimming cut 2 bases from V and 1 base from J; bases unmatched to any gene: 2. The CDR3 is 14 residues long. CDR3 protein: CASSYQTGSYEQYF. CDR3 DNA sequence: TGTGCCAGCAGTTACCAGACAGGGTCCTACGAGCAGTACTTC.

The J gene is TRBJ1-2, the V gene TRBV6-5; 8 bases map to TRBD1. Unmatched junction bases numbered 10, after V lost 0 bases and J lost 7 bases. CDR1 is MNHEY and CDR2 is SVGAGI in the germline V gene. CDR3 size: 16 residues. For the CDR3, the DNA is TGTGCCAGCAGTTACTCGATACGTTCAGGGGGCTTTGGCTACACCTTC. This encodes CASSYSIRSGGFGYTF.

The V and J genes are TRBV2 and TRBJ1-1; TRBD1 is a possible D gene (5 bases). Germline assignment: CDR1 SNHLY and CDR2 FYNNEI. The CDR3 runs to 16 residues. The V end lost 5 bases, the J end lost 9 bases, and 25 bases lay between the germline ends. CDR3 nucleotide sequence: TGTGCCAGCAGTTATGGGGCCCGGGTCCAGGGTTCTCAAGCTTTCTTT. The encoded protein is CASSYGARVQGSQAFF.

The V and J genes are TRBV5-1 and TRBJ2-5; D perhaps matches TRBD1 (6 bases). The CDR3 loop spans 15 amino acids. Germline V gene sequence: CDR1 SGHRS, CDR2 YFSETQ. V lost 4 bases and J 5 bases, leaving 18 bases between the germline ends. For the CDR3, the DNA is TGCGCCAGCAGCCCAAATCCCTCTAGGGGGGAGACCCAGTACTTC. Translated: CASSPNPSRGETQYF.

The V call is TRBV7-2, the J call TRBJ2-4; tentative D call: TRBD2 (6 bases). The J call is in doubt because the DNA end fits TRBJ2-7 better. Germline values: CDR1 SGHTA, CDR2 FQGNSA. There are 16 residues in the CDR3. CDR3 sequence reads: CASSLFDWGEIYEQYF. CDR3 DNA: TGTGCCAGCAGCCTATTTGACTGGGGGGAGATCTACGAGCAGTACTTC.

This chain uses TRBV7-2 with TRBJ2-7; the D is unclear. CDR1 is SGHTA, CDR2 FQGNSA, per germline. V lost 1 base and J 6 bases, leaving 10 bases between the germline ends. CDR3 length: 13 amino acids. Here the CDR3 reads CASSLEPQSEQYF. The CDR3 DNA is TGTGCCAGCAGCTTAGAGCCCCAGTCCGAGCAGTACTTC. The full variable domain, with the rest looked up from reference TRBV7-2 and TRBJ2-7, is GAGVSQSPSNKVTEKGKDVELRCDPISGHTALYWYRQSLGQGLEFLIYFQGNSAPDKSGLPSDRFSAERTGGSVSTLTIQRTQQEDSAVYLCASSLEPQSEQYFGPGTRLTVT.

This chain connects TRBV20-1 to TRBJ2-1; TRBD2 matches at 10 bases. The CDR3 extends over 14 amino acids. Trimming cost V 2 bases and J 3 bases; bases outside gene matches: 1. The V gene's germline CDR1 is DFQATT and CDR2 SNEGSKA (reference sequence). CDR3 in amino acids: CSARPSGGYNEQFF. The CDR3 DNA is TGCAGTGCTAGACCTAGCGGGGGCTACAATGAGCAGTTCTTC.

This sequence joins TRBV5-1 and TRBJ2-5; the D call may be TRBD1 or TRBD2 (5 bases each). Germline CDR1 is SGHRS and CDR2 is YFSETQ. Between the trimmed V and J ends, which lost 7 bases and 3 bases, there was a span of 13 bases. The CDR3 is 13 residues long. As DNA, the CDR3 is TGCGCCAGCTACTCGGGGCCGAAAGAGACCCAGTACTTC. Protein: CASYSGPKETQYF.

The rearrangement joins TRBV2 to TRBJ2-3; 12 bases are shared with TRBD1. The V and J ends lost 2 bases and 1 base, in that order; junction bases with no gene match: 16. Germline CDR1 and CDR2: SNHLY and FYNNEI. The CDR3 extends over 21 amino acids. CDR3 sequence: CASSEFGTGGRIGFGTDTQYF. The DNA of the CDR3 is TGTGCCAGCAGTGAATTCGGGACAGGGGGCCGTATTGGTTTTGGCACAGATACGCAGTATTTT.

This clonotype turned up a few times. The chain combines TRBV2 with TRBJ2-7; a weak D match, TRBD2 (6 bases). Trimming removed 6 bases at V and 3 bases at J, with 6 bases between. The CDR3 extends over 11 amino acids. Looked up from germline, CDR1 is SNHLY and CDR2 is FYNNEI. The CDR3 DNA reads TGTGCCAGCAGGACTAGCTACGAGCAGTACTTC. This encodes CASRTSYEQYF.

To note about this clonotype: The junction shows a germline mismatch at one end, possibly a read error. The chain employs TRBV7-9 and TRBJ2-7, with unresolved D. The CDR3 has 12 residues. The V gene's germline CDR1 is SEHNR and CDR2 FQNEAQ (reference sequence). In DNA form, the CDR3 reads TGTACCAGCGAGGATCTTCTCTACGAGCAGTACTTC. Amino acid sequence: CTSEDLLYEQYF.

This clonotype showed up just a few times. This chain uses TRBV3-1 with TRBJ2-7; 9 positions agree with TRBD1. CDR3 length: 16 residues. Germline-derived CDR1 and CDR2 are LGHDT and YNNKEL (reference sequence). The V segment lost 0 bases and the J segment 2 bases; nucleotides outside the gene matches: 5. CDR3 DNA: TGTGCCAGCAGCCAAGAACCTGACAGGGGGACCTACGAGCAGTACTTC. Translating gives CASSQEPDRGTYEQYF.

This rearrangement joins TRBV14 to TRBJ2-7; 8 positions agree with TRBD2. The V segment lost 8 bases and the J segment 6 bases; nucleotides outside the gene matches: 9. Germline V gene data show CDR1 as SGHDN and CDR2 as FVKESK. The CDR3 sequence is 13 residues long. CDR3 protein: CASAWTSQSEQYF. The CDR3 DNA sequence: TGTGCCAGCGCGTGGACTAGCCAGAGCGAGCAGTACTTC.

A few counts support this clonotype. V gene TRBV11-2 combines with J gene TRBJ2-5; perhaps TRBD2 as D (6 bases). There are 14 residues in the CDR3. Germline assignment: CDR1 SGHAT and CDR2 FQNNGV. The germline V and J ends were trimmed by 8 bases and 9 bases, with 22 bases remaining between them. CDR3 region: CASETRADIEAQYF. CDR3 DNA: TGTGCCAGCGAGACTAGAGCTGATATCGAGGCCCAGTACTTC.

In its sample, this clonotype was seen a few times. The chain carries TRBV20-1 and TRBJ2-1; D is undetermined. The end of the DNA aligns better with TRBJ2-7, so the J call may be wrong. The germline CDR1 and CDR2 sequences are DFQATT and SNEGSKA (reference sequence). The CDR3 spans 14 residues. CDR3 in amino acids: CSARRAGFDYEQYF. In DNA, the CDR3 is TGCAGTGCTAGAAGGGCCGGATTCGACTACGAGCAGTACTTC.

This chain joins TRBV7-9 and TRBJ1-2, with 7 bases lining up with TRBD1. The CDR3 is 14 amino acids. Germline CDR1 and CDR2: SEHNR and FQNEAQ (reference sequence). Germline trimming cut 8 bases from V and 4 bases from J; bases unmatched to any gene: 10. The CDR3 region is CASLKSRDSYGYTF. CDR3 DNA: TGTGCCAGCTTAAAGTCGCGGGACAGCTATGGCTACACCTTC.